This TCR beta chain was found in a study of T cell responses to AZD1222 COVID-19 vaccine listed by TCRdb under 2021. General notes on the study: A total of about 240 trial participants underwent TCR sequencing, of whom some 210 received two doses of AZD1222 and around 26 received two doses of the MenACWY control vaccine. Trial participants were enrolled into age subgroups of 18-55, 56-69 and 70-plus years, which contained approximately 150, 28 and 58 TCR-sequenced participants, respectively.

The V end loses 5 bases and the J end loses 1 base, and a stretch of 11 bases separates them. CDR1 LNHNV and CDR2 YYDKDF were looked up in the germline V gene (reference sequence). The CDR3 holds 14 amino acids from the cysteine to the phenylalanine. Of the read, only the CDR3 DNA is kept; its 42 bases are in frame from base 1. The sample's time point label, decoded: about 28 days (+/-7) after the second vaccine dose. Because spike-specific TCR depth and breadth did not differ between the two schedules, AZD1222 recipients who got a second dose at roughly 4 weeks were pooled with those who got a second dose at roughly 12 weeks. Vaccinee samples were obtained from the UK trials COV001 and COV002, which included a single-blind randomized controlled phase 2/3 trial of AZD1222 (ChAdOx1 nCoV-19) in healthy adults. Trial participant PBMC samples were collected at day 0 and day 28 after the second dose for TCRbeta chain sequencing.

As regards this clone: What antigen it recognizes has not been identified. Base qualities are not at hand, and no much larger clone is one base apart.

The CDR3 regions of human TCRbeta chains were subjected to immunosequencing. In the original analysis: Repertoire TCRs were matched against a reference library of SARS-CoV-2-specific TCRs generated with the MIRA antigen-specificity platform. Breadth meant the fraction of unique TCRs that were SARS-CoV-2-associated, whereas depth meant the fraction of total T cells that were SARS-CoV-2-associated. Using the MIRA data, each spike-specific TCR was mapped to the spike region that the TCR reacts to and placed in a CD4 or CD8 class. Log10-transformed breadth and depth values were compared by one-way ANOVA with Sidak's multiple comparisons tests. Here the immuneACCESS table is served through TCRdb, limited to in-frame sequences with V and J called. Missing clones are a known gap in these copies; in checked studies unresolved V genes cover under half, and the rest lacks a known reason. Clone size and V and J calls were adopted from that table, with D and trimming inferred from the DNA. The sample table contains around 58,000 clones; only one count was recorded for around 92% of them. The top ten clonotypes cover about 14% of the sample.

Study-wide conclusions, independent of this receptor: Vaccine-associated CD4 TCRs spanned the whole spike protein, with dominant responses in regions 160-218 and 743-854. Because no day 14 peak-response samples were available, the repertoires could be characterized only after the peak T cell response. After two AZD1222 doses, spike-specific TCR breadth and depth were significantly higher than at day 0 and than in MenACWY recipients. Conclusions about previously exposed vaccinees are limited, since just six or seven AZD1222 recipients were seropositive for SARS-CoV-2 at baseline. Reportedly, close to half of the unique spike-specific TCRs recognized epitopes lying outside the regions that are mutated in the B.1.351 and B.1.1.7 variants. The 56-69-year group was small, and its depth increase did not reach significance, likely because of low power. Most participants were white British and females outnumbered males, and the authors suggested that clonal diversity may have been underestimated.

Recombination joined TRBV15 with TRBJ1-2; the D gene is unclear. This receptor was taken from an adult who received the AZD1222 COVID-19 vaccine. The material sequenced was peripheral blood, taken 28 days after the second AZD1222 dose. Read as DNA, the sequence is TGTGCCACCAGCCAGCCACTGAATAACTATGGCTACACCTTC. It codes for CATSQPLNNYGYTF.